The sequence of this T cell receptor beta chain was determined in a study of shared clonotypes between healthy human individuals. Study-wide findings and caveats: The genetic and exposure-history diversity represented was limited by few donors.

About this clone: Its antigen is not identified.

Genomic DNA from each subset was divided evenly over several immunoSEQ plates. Assay used: immunoSEQ multiplex PCR; TCRdb lists only in-frame clones, some missing. This repertoire shows around 480,000 clones, around 79% found once; its top ten account for about an eighth. Participating donors were healthy, HIV-negative adults free of recent acute infections or vaccinations. There were only Caucasian adults among the donors, and all lived in Nashville, Tennessee. Deletions cut 5 bases from V and 8 bases from J, with 15 bases between. The germline V gene has CDR1 SEHNR and CDR2 FQNEAQ (reference sequence). The CDR3 contains 13 residues.

This clonotype was obtained from a woman between 40 and 55 years old in good health. Some clones in this sample may be carry-over from other donors' samples. Sequencing used PBMCs. This chain uses TRBV7-9 with TRBJ1-1, with D unclear. For the CDR3, the DNA is TGTGCCAGCAGCCCCCTCGGCCGGAAAGAAGCTTTCTTT. Encoded protein: CASSPLGRKEAFF. The variable domain in full, completed from reference TRBV7-9 and TRBJ1-1, reads DTGVSQNPRHKITKRGQNVTFRCDPISEHNRLYWYRQTLGQGPEFLTYFQNEAQLEKSRLLSDRFSAERPKGSFSTLEIQRTEQGDSAMYLCASSPLGRKEAFFGQGTRLTVV.